The TCR beta chain under discussion was sequenced for a study of blood T cells in healthy people across ages. Points from the study as a whole: A roughly linear age-dependent decrease characterized TCR beta diversity per million T cells. Because sorting was not performed, PBMCs prevented conclusive naive versus antigen-experienced comparison.

With respect to this clonotype: Its antigen is currently unknown.

The CDR3 consists of 13 residues. The germline V gene encodes CDR1 MDHEN and CDR2 SYDVKM. With a J-beta primer mix and a sample-barcoded 5' primer, a second PCR ran 7 to 11 cycles. TCRdb analysed the 5' RACE reads with MiXCR anew, one entry per CDR3 protein. Of some 760,000 distinct CDR3 sequences listed, approximately 25% were seen once; the top ten hold more than 8%. The same data also contributed to another study, on T cells of mothers and their children.

Sequencing was done on a sample of blood. This sequence joins TRBV28 and TRBJ2-5, with a possible D match to TRBD1 (6 bases). The J call may be faulty, since TRBJ2-1 better matches the DNA end. The origin of this receptor is a boy aged 10-17 years in good health. CDR3 DNA: TGTGCCAGCAGTTTATCCACAGGGCATGAGCAGTTCTTC. This sequence encodes CASSLSTGHEQFF.